This TCR beta chain was identified during a study of T cells after yellow fever vaccination. Concerning this clonotype itself: What it binds is not known.

Template switching with 5'RACE generated the TCR cDNA and added a universal primer site and UMIs. One entry per CDR3 protein, called by TCRdb with MiXCR from the 5' RACE reads. Of some 300,000 distinct CDR3 sequences in the sample, approximately 10% are singletons; the top ten hold 3% to 3.5%. General study findings and limits: It was the secondary response that reached its peak faster, day 5 versus 15, but it was weaker.

The clonotype originates from a man aged 18 to 29 who received the YFV17D yellow fever vaccine. The sample was CD4+ T cells sorted from PBMCs, taken 5 days after the yellow fever booster vaccination.

The CDR3 sequence: CASSPIGIRGYTF. The DNA for the CDR3 is TGTGCCAGCTCACCAATAGGGATCCGAGGCTACACCTTC. The chain carries TRBV18 and TRBJ1-2; D not certain. The CDR3 has 13 amino acids. V was cut by 2 bases and J by 8 bases, with 12 bases left in between. CDR1 and CDR2 (germline): KGHSH, LQKENI.